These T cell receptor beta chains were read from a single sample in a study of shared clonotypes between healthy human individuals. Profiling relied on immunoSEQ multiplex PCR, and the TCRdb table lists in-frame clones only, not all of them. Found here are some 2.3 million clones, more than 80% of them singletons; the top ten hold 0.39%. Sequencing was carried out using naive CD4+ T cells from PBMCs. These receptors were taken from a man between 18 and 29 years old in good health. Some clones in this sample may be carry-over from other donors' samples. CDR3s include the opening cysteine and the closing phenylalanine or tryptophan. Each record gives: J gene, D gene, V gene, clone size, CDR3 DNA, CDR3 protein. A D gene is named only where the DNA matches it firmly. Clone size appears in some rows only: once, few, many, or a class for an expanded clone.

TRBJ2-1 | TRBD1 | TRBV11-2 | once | TGTGCCAGCAGCTTAGTGAGGGGGCGTACCTACAATGAGCAGTTCTTC | CASSLVRGRTYNEQFF
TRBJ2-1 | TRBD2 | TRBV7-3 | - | TGTGCCAGCAGCTTAACCGCGGGGGGAGGAGTAAGTGAGCAGTTCTTC | CASSLTAGGGVSEQFF
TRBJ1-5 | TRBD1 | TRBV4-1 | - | TGCGCCAGCAGCCAAGCTGGGACAGGGGTTCAGCCCCAGCATTTT | CASSQAGTGVQPQHF
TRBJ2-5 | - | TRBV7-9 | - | TGTGCCAGCAGCCGGACAAGTCAAGAGACCCAGTACTTC | CASSRTSQETQYF
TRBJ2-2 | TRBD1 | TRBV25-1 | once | TGTGCCAGCAGTGGTGGACAGGGACTTAGGTTTCGAACCGGGGAGCTGTTTTTT | CASSGGQGLRFRTGELFF
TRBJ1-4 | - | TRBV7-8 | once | TGTGCCAGCAGCTCCCGACCACAGGTCCTCGGATGGGAAAAACTGTTTTTT | CASSSRPQVLGWEKLFF
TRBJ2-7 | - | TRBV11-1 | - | TGTGCCAGCAGCTTAGCCCCCACCGGGGAGCAGTACTTC | CASSLAPTGEQYF
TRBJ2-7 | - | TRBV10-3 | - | TGTGCCATCAGTGACCCGAGGCCGCCCTACGAGCAGTACTTC | CAISDPRPPYEQYF
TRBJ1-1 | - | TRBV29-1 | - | TGCAGCGTTGATCCGGGGGCGGGTACTGAAGCTTTCTTT | CSVDPGAGTEAFF
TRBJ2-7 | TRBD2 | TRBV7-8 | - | TGTGCCAGCAGCTTCGTTTGGGAGGGCCTGTACGAGCAGTACTTC | CASSFVWEGLYEQYF
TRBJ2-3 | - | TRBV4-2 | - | TGTGCCAGCAGCCCTTTTCCTGTAGGACCCGAAAGCACAGATACGCAGTATTTT | CASSPFPVGPESTDTQYF
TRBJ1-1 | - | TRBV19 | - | TGTGCCAGTATGCGACAGAACACTGAAGCTTTCTTT | CASMRQNTEAFF
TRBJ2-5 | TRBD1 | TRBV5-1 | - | TGCGCCAGCAGCTTGACAGGGGGAGAAGAGACCCAGTACTTC | CASSLTGGEETQYF
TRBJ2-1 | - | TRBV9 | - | TGTGCCAGCAGCCGAGTGGGTGAGCAGTTCTTC | CASSRVGEQFF
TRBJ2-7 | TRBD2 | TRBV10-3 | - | TGTGCCATCAGTGAGTCGGCTAGCGGGTACGAGCAGTACTTC | CAISESASGYEQYF
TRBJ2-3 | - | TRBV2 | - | TGTGCCAGCAGTGTAGGAGGGGGCACAGATACGCAGTATTTT | CASSVGGGTDTQYF
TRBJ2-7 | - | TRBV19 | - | TGTGCCAGTAAAACCTCCGGGGCGACTGGCCCCTACGAGCAGTACTTC | CASKTSGATGPYEQYF
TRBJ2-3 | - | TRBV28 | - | TGTGCCAGCAGTTTGGCCGGGTCAATTAGCACAGATACGCAGTATTTT | CASSLAGSISTDTQYF
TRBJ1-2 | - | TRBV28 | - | TGTGCCAGCAGTTTATCCATGGACTTATACACCTTC | CASSLSMDLYTF
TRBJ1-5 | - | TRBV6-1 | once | TGTGCCAGCAGTGAAGCGTTGAGACAGTTACACAATCAGCCCCAGCATTTT | CASSEALRQLHNQPQHF
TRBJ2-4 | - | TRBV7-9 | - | TGTGCCAGCAGCTTGGAGGGACGCTCACAGTACTTC | CASSLEGRSQYF
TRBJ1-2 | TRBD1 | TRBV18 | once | TGTGCCAGCTCACTAGGGACAGACTATGGCTACACCTTC | CASSLGTDYGYTF
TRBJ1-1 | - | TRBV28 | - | TGTGCCAGCAGTTTTATTGTAGGGCTATTCATGAACACTGAAGCTTTCTTT | CASSFIVGLFMNTEAFF
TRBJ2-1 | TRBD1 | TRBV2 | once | TGTGCCAGCAAGGGACAGCCCTACAATGAGCAGTTCTTC | CASKGQPYNEQFF
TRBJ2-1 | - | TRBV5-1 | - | TGCGCCAGCAGCTCTGGAAGGGGGACGGGGAGGTGGGAGAATGAGCAGTTCTTC | CASSSGRGTGRWENEQFF
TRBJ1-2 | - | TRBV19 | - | TGTGCCAGTAGTTACCAGACAGGAGCTAACTATGGCTACACCTTC | CASSYQTGANYGYTF
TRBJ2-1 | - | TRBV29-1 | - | TGCAGCGTTTCCCCTATCTTGGGCAATGAGCAGTTCTTC | CSVSPILGNEQFF
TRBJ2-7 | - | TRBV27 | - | TGTGCCAGCAGTTCGGACCCCCCCTACGAGCAGTACTTC | CASSSDPPYEQYF
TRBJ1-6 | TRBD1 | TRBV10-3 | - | TGTGCCATCGACCCCTCCGGGACAGGGGACTCACCCCTCCACTTT | CAIDPSGTGDSPLHF
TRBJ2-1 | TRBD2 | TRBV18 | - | TGTGCCAGCTCACCATTCACTAGCGGGAATGAGCAGTTCTTC | CASSPFTSGNEQFF
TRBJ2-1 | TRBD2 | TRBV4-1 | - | TGCGCCAGCAGCCCCACCGGGACTAGCATTGAAGGTGAGCAGTTCTTC | CASSPTGTSIEGEQFF
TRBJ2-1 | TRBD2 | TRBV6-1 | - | TGTGCCAGCAGGCTAGCGGGAGGGACCTACAATGAGCAGTTCTTC | CASRLAGGTYNEQFF
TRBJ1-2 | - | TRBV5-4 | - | TGTGCCAGCAGCTTGGCCTCGGGCAGGGGATCCTATGGCTACACCTTC | CASSLASGRGSYGYTF
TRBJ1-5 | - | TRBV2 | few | TGTGCCAGCAGTGAGGCTTGGGGGAATCAGCCCCAGCATTTT | CASSEAWGNQPQHF
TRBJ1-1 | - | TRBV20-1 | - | TGCAGGGCAGGGACTGAAGCTTTCTTT | CRAGTEAFF
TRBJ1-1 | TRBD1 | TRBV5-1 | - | TGCGCCAGCAGCTTGCAGGGGGGCAAGAACACTGAAGCTTTCTTT | CASSLQGGKNTEAFF
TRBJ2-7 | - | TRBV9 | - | TGTGCCAGCAGCCCGAGCCCCCTAGCAAGGGGGTACGAGCAGTACTTC | CASSPSPLARGYEQYF
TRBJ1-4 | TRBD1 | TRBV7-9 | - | TGTGCCAGCAGCTTCAGGACAGGGGAGGGTGAAAAACTGTTTTTT | CASSFRTGEGEKLFF
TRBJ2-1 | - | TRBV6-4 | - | TGTGCCAGCAGTATGACGGGGTCCTACAATGAGCAGTTCTTC | CASSMTGSYNEQFF
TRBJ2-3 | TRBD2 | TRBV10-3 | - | TGTGCCATCAGTGAGTCGGCCTCTAGCGGGAGCCACCAGACAGATACGCAGTATTTT | CAISESASSGSHQTDTQYF
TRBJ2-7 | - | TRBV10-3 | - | TGTGCCATCAGTGACACCGGGACCGAGCAGTACTTC | CAISDTGTEQYF
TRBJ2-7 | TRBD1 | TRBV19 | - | TGTGCCAGAACGGGACAGGGGATGGACTACGAGCAGTACTTC | CARTGQGMDYEQYF
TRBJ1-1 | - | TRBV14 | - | TGTGCCAGCAGCCATCCCCCTGAGAACACTGAAGCTTTCTTT | CASSHPPENTEAFF
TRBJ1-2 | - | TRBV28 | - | TGTGCCAGCAGTGCCTGGGGAGATGGCTACACCTTC | CASSAWGDGYTF
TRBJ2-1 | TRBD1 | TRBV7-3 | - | TGTGCCAGCAGCTTGCTGCCGGGACAGGGTAGCAATGAGCAGTTCTTC | CASSLLPGQGSNEQFF
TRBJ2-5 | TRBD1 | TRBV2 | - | TGTGCCAGCAGTGAAAACAGGGGGACGGAGACCCAGTACTTC | CASSENRGTETQYF
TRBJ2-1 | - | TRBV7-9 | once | TGTGCCAGCAGCTTACTGTCCCTAGCAAACAATGAGCAGTTCTTC | CASSLLSLANNEQFF
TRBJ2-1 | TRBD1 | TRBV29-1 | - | TGCAGCGTTCACCCCAACAGGGGATCCTACAATGAGCAGTTCTTC | CSVHPNRGSYNEQFF
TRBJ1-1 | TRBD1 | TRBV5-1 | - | TGCGCCAGCAGGTCCGGGACAGGGGGTTACACTGAAGCTTTCTTT | CASRSGTGGYTEAFF
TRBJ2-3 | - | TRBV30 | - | TGTGCCTGGAATCTTGTGGGCCGTCCAGGTCCGCAGTATTTT | CAWNLVGRPGPQYF
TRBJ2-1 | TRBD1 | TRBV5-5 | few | TGTGCCAGCAGCTTTACAGGGGGCGATGAGCAGTTCTTC | CASSFTGGDEQFF
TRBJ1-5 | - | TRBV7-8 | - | TGTGCCAGCAGCTTAACGGGCCATCAGCCCCAGCATTTT | CASSLTGHQPQHF
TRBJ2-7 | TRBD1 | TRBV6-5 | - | TGTGCCAGCAGTACAGGGACAGGGGCCTACGAGCAGTACTTC | CASSTGTGAYEQYF
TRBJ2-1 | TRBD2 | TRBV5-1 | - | TGCGCCAGCAGCTTGGGACTAGCGGGAGGTAACCACAATGAGCAGTTCTTC | CASSLGLAGGNHNEQFF
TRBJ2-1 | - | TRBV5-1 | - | TGCGCCAGCAGCTTGGGGGTAGCAACCACGGAGGATGAGCAGTTCTTC | CASSLGVATTEDEQFF